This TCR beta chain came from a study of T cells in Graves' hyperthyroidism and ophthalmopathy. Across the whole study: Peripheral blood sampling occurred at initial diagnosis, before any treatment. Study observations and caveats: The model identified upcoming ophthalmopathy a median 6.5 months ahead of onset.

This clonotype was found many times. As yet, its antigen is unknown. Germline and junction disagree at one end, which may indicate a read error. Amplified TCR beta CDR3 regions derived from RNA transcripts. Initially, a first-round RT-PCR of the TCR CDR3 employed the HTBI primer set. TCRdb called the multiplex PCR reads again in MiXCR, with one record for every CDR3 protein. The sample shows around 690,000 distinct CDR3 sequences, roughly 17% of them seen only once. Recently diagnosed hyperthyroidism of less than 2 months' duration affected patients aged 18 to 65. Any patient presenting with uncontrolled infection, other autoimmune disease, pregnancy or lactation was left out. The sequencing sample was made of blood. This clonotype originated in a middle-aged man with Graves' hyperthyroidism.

CDR3 coding DNA: TGTGCCAGCAGCTTGAGGACAGGGAGGTTCGACTATGGCTGCACCTTC. Amino acid sequence: CASSLRTGRFDYGCTF. The chain links TRBV7-2 to TRBJ1-2; 8 bases map to TRBD1. The CDR3 loop spans 16 amino acids. CDR1 is SGHTA and CDR2 is FQGNSA in the germline V gene. Full variable domain (rest looked up from reference TRBV7-2 and TRBJ1-2): GAGVSQSPSNKVTEKGKDVELRCDPISGHTALYWYRQSLGQGLEFLIYFQGNSAPDKSGLPSDRFSAERTGGSVSTLTIQRTQQEDSAVYLCASSLRTGRFDYGCTFGSGTRLTVV.